This T cell receptor beta chain was identified in a study of pediatric ulcerative colitis. A word on this clone: Its target is not known.

The table came from immunoSEQ multiplex PCR; TCRdb's copy has only in-frame clones and leaves some out. The sample holds around 4,700 clones; more than 90% are singletons and the top ten take about 1.1%. Study results and caveats: Acute severe colitis showed lower rectal diversity from clonal expansions. Two rectal clonotypes were found only in ulcerative colitis patients, all of them.

The sequence came from a boy aged 5-17 years who was a control in a study of pediatric ulcerative colitis. The sequenced material came from blood.

The CDR3 spells CAWSGGETYNSPLHF. The CDR3 DNA is TGTGCCTGGAGTGGGGGGGAGACCTATAATTCACCCCTCCACTTT. The J gene is TRBJ1-6, the V gene TRBV30, with D possibly TRBD1 on 5 matching bases. V shed 1 base and J shed 2 bases, with 9 bases lying between them. The CDR3 loop spans 15 amino acids. The V gene's germline CDR1 is GTSNPN and CDR2 SVGIG (reference sequence).